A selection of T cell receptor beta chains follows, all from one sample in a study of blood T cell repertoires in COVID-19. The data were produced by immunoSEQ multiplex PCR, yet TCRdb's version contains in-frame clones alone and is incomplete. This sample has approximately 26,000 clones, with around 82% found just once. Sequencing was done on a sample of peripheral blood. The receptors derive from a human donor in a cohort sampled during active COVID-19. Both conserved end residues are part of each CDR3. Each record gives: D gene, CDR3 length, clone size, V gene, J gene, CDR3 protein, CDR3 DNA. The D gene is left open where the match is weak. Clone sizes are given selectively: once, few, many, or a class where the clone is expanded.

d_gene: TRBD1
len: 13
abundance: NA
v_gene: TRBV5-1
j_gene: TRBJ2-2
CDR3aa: CASSTTGVGELFF
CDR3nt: TGCGCCAGCAGCACGACAGGGGTCGGGGAGCTGTTTTTT

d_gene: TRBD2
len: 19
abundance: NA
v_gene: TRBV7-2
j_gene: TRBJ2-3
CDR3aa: CASSLRGTSGRWRADTQYF
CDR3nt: TGTGCCAGCAGCTTAAGGGGGACTAGCGGGAGATGGCGCGCAGATACGCAGTATTTT

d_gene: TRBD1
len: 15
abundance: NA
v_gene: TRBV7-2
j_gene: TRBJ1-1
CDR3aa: CASSSLTGGYTEAFF
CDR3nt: TGTGCCAGCAGCTCACTAACAGGGGGCTATACTGAAGCTTTCTTT

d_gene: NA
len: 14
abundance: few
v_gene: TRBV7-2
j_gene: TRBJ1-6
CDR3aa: CASSKQGRGSPLHF
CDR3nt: TGTGCCAGCAGCAAACAGGGAAGAGGGTCACCCCTCCACTTT

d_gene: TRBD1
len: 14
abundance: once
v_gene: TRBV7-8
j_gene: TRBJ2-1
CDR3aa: CASSRGQGADEQFF
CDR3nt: TGTGCCAGCAGCCGAGGACAGGGGGCCGATGAGCAGTTCTTC

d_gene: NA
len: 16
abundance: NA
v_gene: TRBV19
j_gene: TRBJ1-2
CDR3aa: CASSEAPRVRTYGYTF
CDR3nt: TGTGCCAGTAGTGAGGCCCCGAGGGTCAGGACGTATGGCTACACCTTC

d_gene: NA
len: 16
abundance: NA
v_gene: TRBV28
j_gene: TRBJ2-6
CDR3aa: CASSSGQGAGANVLTF
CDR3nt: TGTGCCAGCAGTTCCGGCCAAGGGGCTGGGGCCAACGTCCTGACTTTC

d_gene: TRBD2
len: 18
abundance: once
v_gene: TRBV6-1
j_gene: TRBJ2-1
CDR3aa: CASSGVGLAGGPSNEQFF
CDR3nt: TGTGCCAGCAGTGGGGTTGGACTAGCGGGGGGCCCCTCCAATGAGCAGTTCTTC

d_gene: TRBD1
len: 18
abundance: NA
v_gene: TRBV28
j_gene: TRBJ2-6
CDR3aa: CASRGGTGALSGANVLTF
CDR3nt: TGTGCCAGCAGAGGAGGGACAGGAGCCCTCTCTGGGGCCAACGTCCTGACTTTC

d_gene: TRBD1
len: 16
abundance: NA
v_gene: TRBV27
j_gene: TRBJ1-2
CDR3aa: CASSPNRGRLVYGYTF
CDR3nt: TGTGCCAGCAGCCCAAACAGGGGGCGCTTAGTTTATGGCTACACCTTC

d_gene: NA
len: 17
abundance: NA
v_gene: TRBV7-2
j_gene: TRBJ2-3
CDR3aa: CASSLDMTATSTDTQYF
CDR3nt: TGTGCCAGCAGTTTAGACATGACAGCCACTAGCACAGATACGCAGTATTTT

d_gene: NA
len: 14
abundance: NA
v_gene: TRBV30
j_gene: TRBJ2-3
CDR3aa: CAWSDRATKDTQYF
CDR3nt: TGTGCCTGGAGTGACAGGGCCACCAAAGATACGCAGTATTTT

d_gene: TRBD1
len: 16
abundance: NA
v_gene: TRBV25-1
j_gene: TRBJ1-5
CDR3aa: CASSDAGTGDNQPQHF
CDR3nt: TGTGCCAGCAGTGATGCCGGGACAGGGGACAATCAGCCCCAGCATTTT